This T cell receptor beta chain was retrieved from a study of graft-versus-host responses after intestinal transplantation. Whole-study context: As for transplant type, recipients had multivisceral, liver-intestinal, or isolated intestinal grafts. Anti-thymocyte globulin induction was given to all recipients, followed by tacrolimus and steroids for around 3 years. Study-wide results and limits: High graft-versus-host to host-versus-graft T cell clonal ratios marked allografts of patients with graft-donor macrochimerism. Peak GvH clone levels in circulation were associated with early post-transplant HvG declines.

Method: immunoSEQ multiplex PCR; TCRdb's copy keeps in-frame clones and lacks some. The sample lists roughly 64,000 clones, 85% to 95% occurring once. The ends were cut back, 3 bases at V and 7 bases at J, with 12 bases in the middle. The CDR3 has 13 amino acids. The germline V gene has CDR1 MDHEN and CDR2 SYDVKM. As regards this clone: Its antigen is as yet unknown.

This TCR came from a human donor who was the organ donor for an intestinal transplant. The sample here was unstimulated CD8+ T cells sorted from spleen or lymph node cells, taken before transplant. J is TRBJ1-1 and V is TRBV28; D perhaps matches TRBD1 (6 bases). CDR3 amino acids: CASSFRQGNEAFF. Here the CDR3 DNA reads TGTGCCAGCAGTTTCCGGCAGGGGAATGAAGCTTTCTTT.